A selection of T cell receptor beta chains follows, all from one sample in a study of T cell repertoires in ileal Crohn's disease. Repertoires were generated with immunoSEQ multiplex PCR, while TCRdb's copy carries only in-frame clones and drops some. The sample carries around 5,000 clones, around 74% recorded once. Sequenced: ileal tissue. Receptors were obtained from an adult with Crohn's disease. The CDR3 runs from the conserved cysteine through the conserved F or W. D genes are given only for firm matches. A row's size may be missing; if present it is once, few, many or a size class.

j_call: TRBJ1-2
d_call: TRBD1
clone_size: -
v_call: TRBV10-3
cdr3_nt: TGTGCCAGCAGCTCAGAGACAGGGCACTATGGCTACACCTTC
cdr3_aa: CASSSETGHYGYTF

j_call: TRBJ1-6
d_call: TRBD1
clone_size: -
v_call: TRBV19
cdr3_nt: TGTGCCAGCCGGGACAGGGTGGGGTCACCCCTCCACTTT
cdr3_aa: CASRDRVGSPLHF

j_call: TRBJ2-2
d_call: TRBD1
clone_size: -
v_call: TRBV18
cdr3_nt: TGTGCCAGCTCACCAACCCGTCAGGGGGCGAACACCGGGGAGCTGTTTTTT
cdr3_aa: CASSPTRQGANTGELFF

j_call: TRBJ2-1
d_call: -
clone_size: -
v_call: TRBV4-1
cdr3_nt: TGCGCCAGCAGCCACTTACTAGGTCCCAATGAGCAGTTCTTC
cdr3_aa: CASSHLLGPNEQFF

j_call: TRBJ2-7
d_call: TRBD2
clone_size: few
v_call: TRBV10-2
cdr3_nt: TGCGCCAGCAGTGATTTTGCTAGCGGGACCCACGAGCAGTACTTC
cdr3_aa: CASSDFASGTHEQYF

j_call: TRBJ2-3
d_call: TRBD2
clone_size: -
v_call: TRBV6-1
cdr3_nt: TGTGCCAGCAGTGGACTATCGGGACTAGGGCGGACAGATACGCAGTATTTT
cdr3_aa: CASSGLSGLGRTDTQYF

j_call: TRBJ2-3
d_call: -
clone_size: -
v_call: TRBV4-2
cdr3_nt: TGTGCCAGCAGTCGAGACTATTCTTACACAGATACGCAGTATTTT
cdr3_aa: CASSRDYSYTDTQYF

j_call: TRBJ2-1
d_call: TRBD2
clone_size: -
v_call: TRBV27
cdr3_nt: TGTGCCAGCGGGGGTGGGACTAGCGGGAGAGAGCAGTTCTTC
cdr3_aa: CASGGGTSGREQFF

j_call: TRBJ1-5
d_call: -
clone_size: -
v_call: TRBV28
cdr3_nt: TGTGCCAGCGGAATCCGGGATCGCAATCAGCCCCAGCATTTT
cdr3_aa: CASGIRDRNQPQHF

j_call: TRBJ1-2
d_call: TRBD1
clone_size: few
v_call: TRBV11-3
cdr3_nt: TGTGCCAGCAGCTCCCGACAGGGAAGGGGCAACTATGGCTACACCTTC
cdr3_aa: CASSSRQGRGNYGYTF

j_call: TRBJ1-1
d_call: -
clone_size: -
v_call: TRBV6-1
cdr3_nt: TGTGCCAGCAGGACGACAGGCCCGAACACTGAAGCTTTCTTT
cdr3_aa: CASRTTGPNTEAFF

j_call: TRBJ2-5
d_call: -
clone_size: -
v_call: TRBV11-2
cdr3_nt: TGTGCCAGCAGCTCCAACCGGGCAGGGCGAGAGACCCAGTACTTC
cdr3_aa: CASSSNRAGRETQYF

j_call: TRBJ1-1
d_call: TRBD1
clone_size: -
v_call: TRBV19
cdr3_nt: TGTGCCTCAAAACCCCTCAGACAGGGGGCTGTCACTGAAGCTTTCTTT
cdr3_aa: CASKPLRQGAVTEAFF

j_call: TRBJ2-3
d_call: TRBD1
clone_size: -
v_call: TRBV5-1
cdr3_nt: TGCGCCAGCAGCCAGGACAGGTTGGGAGATACGCAGTATTTT
cdr3_aa: CASSQDRLGDTQYF

j_call: TRBJ1-1
d_call: -
clone_size: -
v_call: TRBV5-6
cdr3_nt: TGTGCCAGCAGCTTGGTTGCGGGACGAATGAACACTGAAGCTTTCTTT
cdr3_aa: CASSLVAGRMNTEAFF

j_call: TRBJ2-2
d_call: -
clone_size: -
v_call: TRBV2
cdr3_nt: TGTGCCAGCAGTGAAATTCGGGGGAACACCGGGGAGCTGTTTTTT
cdr3_aa: CASSEIRGNTGELFF

j_call: TRBJ1-2
d_call: -
clone_size: few
v_call: TRBV5-1
cdr3_nt: TGCGCCAGCAGTCAGGGTGGGGAGGATGGCTACACCTTC
cdr3_aa: CASSQGGEDGYTF

j_call: TRBJ1-5
d_call: -
clone_size: -
v_call: TRBV7-8
cdr3_nt: TGTGCCAGCAGCCCTAGGGCTCGCGGGAGCAATCAGCCCCAGCATTTT
cdr3_aa: CASSPRARGSNQPQHF

j_call: TRBJ2-1
d_call: TRBD2
clone_size: -
v_call: TRBV6-5
cdr3_nt: TGTGCCGCAGGCGGGCGGGGGGGATACAATGAGCAGTTCTTC
cdr3_aa: CAAGGRGGYNEQFF

j_call: TRBJ2-7
d_call: TRBD2
clone_size: -
v_call: TRBV25-1
cdr3_nt: TGTGCCAGCAGCCAGAGTCTGGCGGGAGGATACGAGCAGTACTTC
cdr3_aa: CASSQSLAGGYEQYF

j_call: TRBJ2-2
d_call: TRBD1
clone_size: -
v_call: TRBV6-1
cdr3_nt: TGTGCCAGCAACCGGGACAGGATAACCGGGGAGCTGTTTTTT
cdr3_aa: CASNRDRITGELFF

j_call: TRBJ1-5
d_call: TRBD1
clone_size: few
v_call: TRBV6-5
cdr3_nt: TGTGCCAGCAGTTACACCGGGACAGGGAATCAGCCCCAGCATTTT
cdr3_aa: CASSYTGTGNQPQHF

j_call: TRBJ1-2
d_call: -
clone_size: -
v_call: TRBV9
cdr3_nt: TGTGCCAGCAGCGTAGACCCTGGGGCAGTCGGGTCCGGCTACACCTTC
cdr3_aa: CASSVDPGAVGSGYTF

j_call: TRBJ1-1
d_call: -
clone_size: -
v_call: TRBV2
cdr3_nt: TGTGCCAGCAGTGAGCGACAGGACACTGAAGCTTTCTTT
cdr3_aa: CASSERQDTEAFF

j_call: TRBJ1-1
d_call: TRBD1
clone_size: -
v_call: TRBV7-9
cdr3_nt: TGTGCCAGCAGCTTTCAGGGGGGTAACACTGAAGCTTTCTTT
cdr3_aa: CASSFQGGNTEAFF

j_call: TRBJ2-1
d_call: TRBD2
clone_size: -
v_call: TRBV5-5
cdr3_nt: TGTGCCAGCAGCTTAACGGGGGGGCTCCGGGGGAGTGAGCAGTTCTTC
cdr3_aa: CASSLTGGLRGSEQFF

j_call: TRBJ1-1
d_call: -
clone_size: -
v_call: TRBV6-5
cdr3_nt: TGTGCCAGCAGGCGACCCGGCGGTATCCCTGAAGCTTTCTTT
cdr3_aa: CASRRPGGIPEAFF

j_call: TRBJ2-3
d_call: TRBD2
clone_size: -
v_call: TRBV9
cdr3_nt: TGTGCCAGCAGCGTAGTAGCGGGAGGGAGCACAGATACGCAGTATTTT
cdr3_aa: CASSVVAGGSTDTQYF

j_call: TRBJ2-1
d_call: TRBD1
clone_size: -
v_call: TRBV6-5
cdr3_nt: TGTGCCAGCAGTAAGACAGGGGCAGGCTACAATGAGCAGTTCTTC
cdr3_aa: CASSKTGAGYNEQFF

j_call: TRBJ1-4
d_call: -
clone_size: -
v_call: TRBV2
cdr3_nt: TGTGCCAGCAGTCTACAGGGTAGTAATGAAAAACTGTTTTTT
cdr3_aa: CASSLQGSNEKLFF

j_call: TRBJ1-1
d_call: -
clone_size: few
v_call: TRBV2
cdr3_nt: TGTGCCAGCAGTGTGGGCCTGAACACTGAAGCTTTCTTT
cdr3_aa: CASSVGLNTEAFF

j_call: TRBJ2-1
d_call: TRBD2
clone_size: -
v_call: TRBV11-2
cdr3_nt: TGTGCCAGCAGCCCCCAAGGACTAGCGGCCAATGAGCAGTTCTTC
cdr3_aa: CASSPQGLAANEQFF

j_call: TRBJ2-4
d_call: TRBD1
clone_size: -
v_call: TRBV9
cdr3_nt: TGTGCCAGCAGCACCGACGGACAGGCGAACATTCAGTACTTC
cdr3_aa: CASSTDGQANIQYF